This T cell receptor beta chain stems from a study of control samples from healthy donors and cancer patients. For this clone: Other nucleotide sequences from this sample produce the same CDR3.

Germline CDR1 reads LGHDT; CDR2 reads YNNKEL (reference sequence). Trimming pared 1 base from V and 1 base from J, leaving 7 bases between. The CDR3 loop spans 14 amino acids. Profiling relied on immunoSEQ multiplex PCR, and the TCRdb table lists in-frame clones only, not all of them. The data contain 85,000 to 110,000 clones, 85% to 90% of them singletons. The TCR originated in a man aged 55-75 years with lung cancer. The chain links TRBV3-1 (or the pseudogene TRBV3-2) to TRBJ1-1, with D perhaps matching TRBD1 (6 bases). The source material was PBMCs. CDR3 nucleotides: TGTGCCAGCAGCCAAGCGGACAGGAACACTGAAGCTTTCTTT. Residues: CASSQADRNTEAFF.